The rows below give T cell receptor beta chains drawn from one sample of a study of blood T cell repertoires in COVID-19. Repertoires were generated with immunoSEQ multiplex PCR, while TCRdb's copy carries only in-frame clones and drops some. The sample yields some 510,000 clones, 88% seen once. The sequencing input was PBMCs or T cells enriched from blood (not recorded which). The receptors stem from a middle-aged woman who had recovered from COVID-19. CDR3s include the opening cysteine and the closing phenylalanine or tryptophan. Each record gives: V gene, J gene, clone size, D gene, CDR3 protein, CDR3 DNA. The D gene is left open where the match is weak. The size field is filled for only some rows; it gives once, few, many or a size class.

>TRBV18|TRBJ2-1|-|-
CASSLTRTYNEQFF
TGTGCCAGCTCACTGACAAGAACCTACAATGAGCAGTTCTTC
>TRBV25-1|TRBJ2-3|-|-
CASGFEGTQYF
TGTGCCAGCGGTTTCGAGGGTACGCAGTATTTT
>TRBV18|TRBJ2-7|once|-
CASSRAQIGGGGYEQYF
TGTGCCAGCTCACGTGCCCAGATTGGGGGAGGTGGTTACGAGCAGTACTTC
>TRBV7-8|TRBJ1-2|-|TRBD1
CASSQLEGASYGYTF
TGTGCCAGCAGCCAACTAGAGGGGGCTAGCTATGGCTACACCTTC
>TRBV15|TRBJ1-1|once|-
CATSRGDWIDTEAFF
TGTGCCACCAGCAGAGGTGACTGGATTGACACTGAAGCTTTCTTT
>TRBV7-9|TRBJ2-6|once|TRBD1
CASSPPGQGALGANVLTF
TGTGCCAGCAGCCCCCCGGGACAGGGGGCTCTTGGGGCCAACGTCCTGACTTTC
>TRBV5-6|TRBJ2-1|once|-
CASSFSNGNEQFF
TGTGCCAGCAGCTTTAGCAATGGAAATGAGCAGTTCTTC
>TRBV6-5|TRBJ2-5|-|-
CASSSGSQETQYF
TGTGCCAGCAGTTCCGGGTCTCAAGAGACCCAGTACTTC
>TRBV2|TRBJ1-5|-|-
CASSGRRNQPQHF
TGTGCCAGCAGTGGTAGGAGAAATCAGCCCCAGCATTTT
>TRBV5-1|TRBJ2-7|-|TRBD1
CASSSSRDSPYEQYF
TGCGCCAGCAGCTCATCCCGGGACAGCCCCTACGAGCAGTACTTC
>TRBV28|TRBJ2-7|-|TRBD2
CASRYGGLGNYEQYF
TGTGCCAGCAGATATGGAGGACTAGGGAACTACGAGCAGTACTTC
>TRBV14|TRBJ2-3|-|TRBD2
CASSFSWLAGDADTQYF
TGTGCCAGCAGTTTCTCGTGGTTAGCGGGAGATGCAGATACGCAGTATTTT
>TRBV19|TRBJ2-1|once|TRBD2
CASSRSGRGYNEQFF
TGTGCCAGTAGTCGTAGCGGGAGGGGCTACAATGAGCAGTTCTTC
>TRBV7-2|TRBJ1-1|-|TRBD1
CASSSLSLFRDRRGSEAFF
TGTGCCAGCAGCTCCTTATCCCTTTTCCGGGACAGGAGGGGATCTGAAGCTTTCTTT
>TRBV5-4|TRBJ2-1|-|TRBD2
CASSLGTSGNYNEQFF
TGTGCCAGCAGCCTAGGGACTAGCGGAAACTACAATGAGCAGTTCTTC
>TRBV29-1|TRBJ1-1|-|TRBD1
CSALQGVNTEAFF
TGCAGCGCGTTACAGGGGGTGAACACTGAAGCTTTCTTT
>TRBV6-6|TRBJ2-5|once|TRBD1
CASQRGQEKETQYF
TGTGCCAGTCAAAGGGGACAGGAGAAAGAGACCCAGTACTTC
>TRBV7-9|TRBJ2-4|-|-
CASSVVQGVKNIQYF
TGTGCCAGCAGCGTCGTACAGGGAGTCAAAAACATTCAGTACTTC
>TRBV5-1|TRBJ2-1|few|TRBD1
CASSRDRVVSEQFF
TGCGCCAGCAGCAGGGACAGGGTGGTCAGTGAGCAGTTCTTC
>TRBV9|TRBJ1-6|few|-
CASSVDELASPLHF
TGTGCCAGCAGCGTCGATGAACTCGCCTCACCCCTCCACTTT
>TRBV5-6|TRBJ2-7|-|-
CASSISVFYEQYF
TGTGCCAGCAGCATTAGCGTTTTCTACGAGCAGTACTTC
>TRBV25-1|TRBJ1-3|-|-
CASSERSGSGNTIYF
TGTGCCAGCAGTGAACGATCGGGCTCTGGAAACACCATATATTTT
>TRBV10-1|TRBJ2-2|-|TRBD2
CASSDSGRGSGELFF
TGCGCCAGCAGTGATAGCGGGAGGGGGTCCGGGGAGCTGTTTTTT
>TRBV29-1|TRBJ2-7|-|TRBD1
CSVEGLKGQGRNSYEQYF
TGCAGCGTTGAAGGGCTCAAAGGACAGGGGAGGAACTCCTACGAGCAGTACTTC
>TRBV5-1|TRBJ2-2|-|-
CASSPLEQGTGELFF
TGCGCCAGCAGCCCTCTGGAACAGGGCACCGGGGAGCTGTTTTTT
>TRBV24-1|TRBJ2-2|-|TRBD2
CATSGALAGINTGELFF
TGTGCCACCAGTGGAGCGCTAGCGGGGATAAACACCGGGGAGCTGTTTTTT
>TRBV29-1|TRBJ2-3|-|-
CSVEGSGRLSTDTQYF
TGCAGCGTTGAAGGGAGCGGGCGTTTAAGCACAGATACGCAGTATTTT
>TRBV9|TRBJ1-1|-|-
CASSPGEINTEAFF
TGTGCCAGCAGCCCGGGGGAAATAAACACTGAAGCTTTCTTT
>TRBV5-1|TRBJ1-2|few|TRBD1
CASSPGTGLNYGYTF
TGCGCCAGCAGCCCCGGGACAGGCCTAAACTATGGCTACACCTTC
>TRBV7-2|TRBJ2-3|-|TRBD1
CASSPGQGIPTDTQYF
TGTGCCAGCAGCCCCGGACAGGGAATCCCCACAGATACGCAGTATTTT
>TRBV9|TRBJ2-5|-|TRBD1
CASSGQAQETQYF
TGTGCCAGCAGTGGACAGGCTCAAGAGACCCAGTACTTC
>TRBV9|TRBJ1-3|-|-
CASSAGGGSGNTIYF
TGTGCCAGCAGCGCCGGGGGAGGGTCTGGAAACACCATATATTTT
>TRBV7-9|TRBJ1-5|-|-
CASSLSSGGNQPQHF
TGTGCCAGCAGCTTATCCTCGGGGGGCAATCAGCCCCAGCATTTT
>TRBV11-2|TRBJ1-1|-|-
CASSLVLGRPNTEAFF
TGTGCCAGCAGCTTGGTCTTGGGGCGCCCTAACACTGAAGCTTTCTTT
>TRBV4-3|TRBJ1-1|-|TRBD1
CASRPSGTGRTEAFF
TGCGCCAGCAGACCAAGCGGGACAGGAAGGACTGAAGCTTTCTTT